This T cell receptor (beta chain) is drawn from a study of identical twins. General study results and limits: Within cord blood, abundant beta clonotypes carried fewer insertions, but memory repertoires showed no such trend.

This clonotype has a handful of counts. Its antigen is unidentified. Germline V gene sequence: CDR1 MNHNS, CDR2 SASEGT. CDR3 length equals 13 residues. With 0 bases removed from V and 4 bases from J, the gap between germline ends came to 6 bases. TCRdb reprocessed the 5' RACE reads with MiXCR, giving one entry per CDR3 protein. The sample yields hundreds of thousands of distinct CDR3 sequences, under 25% seen once. The sample was also reused in another study, on yellow fever vaccine responses in identical twins.

The sequenced material came from CD4+ T cells sorted from blood. This TCR was recovered from a woman aged 18-35 years in good health. The chain recombines TRBV6-1 with TRBJ1-1; D might be TRBD1 (5 bases). As DNA, the CDR3 is TGTGCCAGCAGTGAAGCAAGGGGCACTGAAGCTTTCTTT. Translation: CASSEARGTEAFF.